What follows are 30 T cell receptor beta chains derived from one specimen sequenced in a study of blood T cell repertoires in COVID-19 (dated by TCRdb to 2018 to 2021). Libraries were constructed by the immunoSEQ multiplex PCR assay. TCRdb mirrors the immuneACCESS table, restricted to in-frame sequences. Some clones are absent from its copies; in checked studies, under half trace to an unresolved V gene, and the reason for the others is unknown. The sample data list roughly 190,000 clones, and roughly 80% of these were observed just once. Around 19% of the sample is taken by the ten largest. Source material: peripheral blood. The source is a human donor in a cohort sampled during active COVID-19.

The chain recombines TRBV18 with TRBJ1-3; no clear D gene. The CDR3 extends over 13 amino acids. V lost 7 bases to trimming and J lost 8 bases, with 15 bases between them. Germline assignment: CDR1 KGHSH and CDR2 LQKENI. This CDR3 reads CASCTTTGDTIYF. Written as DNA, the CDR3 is TGTGCCAGCTGTACAACTACCGGGGACACCATATATTTT.

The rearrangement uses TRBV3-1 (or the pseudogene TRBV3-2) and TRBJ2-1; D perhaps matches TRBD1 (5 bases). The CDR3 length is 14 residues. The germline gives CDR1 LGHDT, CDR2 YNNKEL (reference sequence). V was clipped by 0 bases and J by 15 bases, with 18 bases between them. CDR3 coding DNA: TGTGCCAGCAGCCAAGATATACAGGCCAGGAAGCGGTTCTTC. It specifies CASSQDIQARKRFF.

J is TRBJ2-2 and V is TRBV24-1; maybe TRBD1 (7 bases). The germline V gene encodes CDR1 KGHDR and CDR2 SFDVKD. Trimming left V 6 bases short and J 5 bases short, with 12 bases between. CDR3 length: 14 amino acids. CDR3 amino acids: CATSIQGGTGELFF. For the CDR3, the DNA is TGTGCCACCAGTATCCAGGGGGGAACCGGGGAGCTGTTTTTT.

This CDR3 reads CASSSPLAGTVDKETQYF. The CDR3 coding sequence is TGTGCCAGCAGCTCCCCACTAGCGGGAACTGTAGATAAAGAGACCCAGTACTTC. The chain carries TRBV5-4 and TRBJ2-5; 10 bases agree with TRBD2. Losses at the gene ends were 3 bases for V and 3 bases for J; bases not matched to a gene: 14. The CDR3 contains 18 residues. In germline, CDR1 is SGHNT, CDR2 YYREEE (reference sequence).

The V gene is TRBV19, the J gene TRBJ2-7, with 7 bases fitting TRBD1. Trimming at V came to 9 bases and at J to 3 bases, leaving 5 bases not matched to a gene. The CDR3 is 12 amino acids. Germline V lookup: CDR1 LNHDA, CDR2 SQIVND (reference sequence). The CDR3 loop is CASTGAFYEQYF. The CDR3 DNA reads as TGTGCCAGCACAGGGGCCTTCTACGAGCAGTACTTC.

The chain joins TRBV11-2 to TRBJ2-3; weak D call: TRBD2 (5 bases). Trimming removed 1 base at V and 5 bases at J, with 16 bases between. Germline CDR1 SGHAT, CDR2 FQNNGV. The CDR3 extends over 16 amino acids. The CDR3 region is CASSLVNGLREDTQYF. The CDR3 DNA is TGTGCCAGCAGCTTAGTCAATGGGCTGAGGGAAGATACGCAGTATTTT.

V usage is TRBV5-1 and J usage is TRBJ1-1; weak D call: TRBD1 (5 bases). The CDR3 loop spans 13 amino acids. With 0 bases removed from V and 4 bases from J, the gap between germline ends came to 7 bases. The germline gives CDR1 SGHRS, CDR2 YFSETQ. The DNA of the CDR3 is TGCGCCAGCAGCTTGGGACAGCTCACTGAAGCTTTCTTT. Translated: CASSLGQLTEAFF.

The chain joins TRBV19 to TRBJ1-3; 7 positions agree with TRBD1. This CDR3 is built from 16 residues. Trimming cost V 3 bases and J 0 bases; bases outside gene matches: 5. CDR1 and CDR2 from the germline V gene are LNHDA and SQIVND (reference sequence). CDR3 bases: TGTGCCAGTAGTATTTACGGGACAGCCTCTGGAAACACCATATATTTT. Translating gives CASSIYGTASGNTIYF.

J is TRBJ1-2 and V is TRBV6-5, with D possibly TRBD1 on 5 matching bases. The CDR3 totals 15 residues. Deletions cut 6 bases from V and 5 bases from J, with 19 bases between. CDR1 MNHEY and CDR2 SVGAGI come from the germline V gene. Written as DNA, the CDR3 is TGTGCCAGCAGGCCCCGGGACGGGGGAGGGTATGGCTACACCTTC. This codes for CASRPRDGGGYGYTF.

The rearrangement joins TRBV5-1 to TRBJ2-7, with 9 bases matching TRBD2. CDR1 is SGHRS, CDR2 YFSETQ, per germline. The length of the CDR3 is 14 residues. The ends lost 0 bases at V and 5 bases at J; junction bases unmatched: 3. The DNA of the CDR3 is TGCGCCAGCAGCTTGGAGCGGGGGGCCCACGAGCAGTACTTC. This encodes CASSLERGAHEQYF.

The CDR3 is CASSPTGADTQYF. The CDR3 DNA sequence: TGTGCCAGCTCACCAACGGGGGCAGATACGCAGTATTTT. V gene TRBV18 combines with J gene TRBJ2-3, with D tentatively TRBD2 (6 bases). CDR3 size: 13 residues. Germline assignment: CDR1 KGHSH and CDR2 LQKENI. V gave up 2 bases and J gave up 4 bases, with 7 bases separating them.

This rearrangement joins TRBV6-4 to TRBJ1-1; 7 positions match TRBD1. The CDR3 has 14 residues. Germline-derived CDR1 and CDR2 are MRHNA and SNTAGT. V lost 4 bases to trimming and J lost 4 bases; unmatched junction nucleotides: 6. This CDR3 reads CASSARQGSTEAFF. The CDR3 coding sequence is TGTGCCAGCAGTGCCAGACAGGGCAGCACTGAAGCTTTCTTT.

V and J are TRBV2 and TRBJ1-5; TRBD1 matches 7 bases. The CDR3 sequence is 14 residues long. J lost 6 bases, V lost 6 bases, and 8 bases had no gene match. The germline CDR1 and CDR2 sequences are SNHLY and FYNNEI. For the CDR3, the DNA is TGTGCCAGCAGGGCCGACAGGGTGGGTCAGCCCCAGCATTTT. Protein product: CASRADRVGQPQHF.

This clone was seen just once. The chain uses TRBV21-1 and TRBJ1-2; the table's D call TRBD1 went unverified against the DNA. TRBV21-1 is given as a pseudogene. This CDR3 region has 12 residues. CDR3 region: CASLTLNYGYTF. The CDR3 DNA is TGTGCCAGCTTGACACTTAACTATGGCTACACCTTC.

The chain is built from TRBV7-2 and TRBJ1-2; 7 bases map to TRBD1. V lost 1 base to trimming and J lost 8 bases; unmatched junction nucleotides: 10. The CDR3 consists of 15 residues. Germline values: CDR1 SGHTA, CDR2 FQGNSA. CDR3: CASSLGGQRQRGYTF. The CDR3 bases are TGTGCCAGCAGCTTAGGGGGACAGAGACAGAGGGGCTACACCTTC.

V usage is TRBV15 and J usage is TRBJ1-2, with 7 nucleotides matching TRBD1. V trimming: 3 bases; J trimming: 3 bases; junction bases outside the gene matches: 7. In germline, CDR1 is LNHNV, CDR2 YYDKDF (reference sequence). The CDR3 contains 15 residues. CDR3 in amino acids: CATSSPGQRYYGYTF. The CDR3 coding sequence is TGTGCCACCAGCAGCCCGGGACAGAGATACTATGGCTACACCTTC. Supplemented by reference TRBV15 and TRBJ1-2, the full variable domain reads DAMVIQNPRYQVTQFGKPVTLSCSQTLNHNVMYWYQQKSSQAPKLLFHYYDKDFNNEADTPDNFQSRRPNTSFCFLDIRSPGLGDTAMYLCATSSPGQRYYGYTFGSGTRLTVV.

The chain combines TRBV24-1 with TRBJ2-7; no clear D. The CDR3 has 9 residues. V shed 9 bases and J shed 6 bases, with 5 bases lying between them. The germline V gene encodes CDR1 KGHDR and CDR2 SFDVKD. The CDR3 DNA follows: TGTGCCACCCTCGGCGAGCAGTACGTC. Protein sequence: CATLGEQYV.

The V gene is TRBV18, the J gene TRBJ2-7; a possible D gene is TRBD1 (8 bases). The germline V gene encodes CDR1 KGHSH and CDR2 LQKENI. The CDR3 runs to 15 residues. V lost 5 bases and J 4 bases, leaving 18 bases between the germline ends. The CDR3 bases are TGTGCCAGCTCAATATCAGGGGGCGGGGGTTACGAGCAGTACGTC. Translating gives CASSISGGGGYEQYV.

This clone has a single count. The chain's CDR3 is CASSWATEAFF. The CDR3 DNA reads TGTGCCAGCAGCTGGGCCACTGAAGCTTTCTTT. This rearrangement joins TRBV5-6 to TRBJ1-1; unclear D gene. CDR1 and CDR2 from the germline V gene are SGHDT and YYEEEE. The CDR3 consists of 11 residues. The V end lost 3 bases, the J end lost 4 bases, and 4 bases lay between the germline ends.

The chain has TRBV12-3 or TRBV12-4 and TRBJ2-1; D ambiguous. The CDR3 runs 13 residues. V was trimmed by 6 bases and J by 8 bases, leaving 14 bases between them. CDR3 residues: CASSPPSLDEQFF. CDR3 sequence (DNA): TGTGCCAGCAGCCCTCCCTCCTTAGATGAGCAGTTCTTC.

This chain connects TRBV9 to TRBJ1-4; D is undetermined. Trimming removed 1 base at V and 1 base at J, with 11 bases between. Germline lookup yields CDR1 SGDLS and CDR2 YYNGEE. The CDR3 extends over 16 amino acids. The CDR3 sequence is CASSVSLGGTNEKLFF. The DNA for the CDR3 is TGTGCCAGCAGCGTAAGTCTAGGCGGAACTAATGAAAAACTGTTTTTT.

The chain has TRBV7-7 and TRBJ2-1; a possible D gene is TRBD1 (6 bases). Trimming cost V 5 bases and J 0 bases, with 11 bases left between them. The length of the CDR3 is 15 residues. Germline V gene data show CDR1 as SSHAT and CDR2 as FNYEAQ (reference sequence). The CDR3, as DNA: TGTGCCAGCAGCGCGGACAGAAGCTCCTACAATGAGCAGTTCTTC. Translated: CASSADRSSYNEQFF. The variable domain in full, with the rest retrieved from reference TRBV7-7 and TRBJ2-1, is GAGVSQSPRYKVTKRGQDVTLRCDPISSHATLYWYQQALGQGPEFLTYFNYEAQPDKSGLPSDRFSAERPEGSISTLTIQRTEQRDSAMYRCASSADRSSYNEQFFGPGTRLTVL.

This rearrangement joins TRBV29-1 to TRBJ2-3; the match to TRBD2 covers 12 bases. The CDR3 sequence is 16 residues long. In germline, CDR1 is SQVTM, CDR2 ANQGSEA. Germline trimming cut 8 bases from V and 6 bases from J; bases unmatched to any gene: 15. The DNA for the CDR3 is TGCAGCTTCCTAGCGGGAGGGCCGGGGGGATGGGATACGCAGTATTTT. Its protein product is CSFLAGGPGGWDTQYF.

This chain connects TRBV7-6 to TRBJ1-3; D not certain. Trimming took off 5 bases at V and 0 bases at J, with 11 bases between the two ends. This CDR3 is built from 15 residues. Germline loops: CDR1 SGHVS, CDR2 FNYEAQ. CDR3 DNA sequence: TGTGCCAGCAGCCCAGGTAGTAACTCTGGAAACACCATATATTTT. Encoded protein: CASSPGSNSGNTIYF.

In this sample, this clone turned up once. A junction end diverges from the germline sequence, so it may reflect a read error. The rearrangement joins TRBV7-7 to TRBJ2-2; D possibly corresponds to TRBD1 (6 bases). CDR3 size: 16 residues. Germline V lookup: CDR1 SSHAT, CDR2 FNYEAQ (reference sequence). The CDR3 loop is CASSAADPRGTGELFF. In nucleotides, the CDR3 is TGTGCTAGCAGCGCCGCAGACCCCAGGGGCACCGGGGAGCTGTTTTTT.

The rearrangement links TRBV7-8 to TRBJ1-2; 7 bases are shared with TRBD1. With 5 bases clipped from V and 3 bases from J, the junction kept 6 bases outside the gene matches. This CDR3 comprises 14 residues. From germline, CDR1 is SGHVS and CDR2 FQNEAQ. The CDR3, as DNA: TGTGCCAGCAGCCCGAGGGACAGATACTATGGCTACACCTTC. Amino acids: CASSPRDRYYGYTF.

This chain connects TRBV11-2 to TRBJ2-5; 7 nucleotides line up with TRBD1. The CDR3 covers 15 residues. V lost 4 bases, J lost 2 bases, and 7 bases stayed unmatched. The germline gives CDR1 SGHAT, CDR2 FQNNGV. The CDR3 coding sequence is TGTGCCAGCAGCTACCAGGGGGACCCACAAGAGACCCAGTACTTC. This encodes CASSYQGDPQETQYF.

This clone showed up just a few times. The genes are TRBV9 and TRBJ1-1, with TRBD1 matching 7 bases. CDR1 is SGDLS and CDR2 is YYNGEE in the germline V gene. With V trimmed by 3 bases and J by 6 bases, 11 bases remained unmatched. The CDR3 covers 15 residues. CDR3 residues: CASSGRPDRPSEAFF. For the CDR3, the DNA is TGTGCCAGCAGCGGCCGACCGGACAGGCCCTCTGAAGCTTTCTTT.

In DNA, the CDR3 is TGTGCCAGCAGCCAAAGGGGGCGGGGACCAACTAATGAAAAACTGTTTTTT. Protein sequence: CASSQRGRGPTNEKLFF. This chain connects TRBV2 to TRBJ1-4, with TRBD1 matching 7 bases. This CDR3 is built from 17 residues. V was pared by 6 bases and J by 0 bases, with 10 bases of the junction left unmatched. Germline assignment: CDR1 SNHLY and CDR2 FYNNEI.

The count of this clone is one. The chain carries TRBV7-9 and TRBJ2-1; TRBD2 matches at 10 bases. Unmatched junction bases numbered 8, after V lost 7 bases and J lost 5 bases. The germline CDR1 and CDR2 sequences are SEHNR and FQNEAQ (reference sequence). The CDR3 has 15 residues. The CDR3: CASKPLAGVDNEQFF. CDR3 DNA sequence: TGTGCCAGCAAACCTCTAGCGGGAGTTGACAATGAGCAGTTCTTC. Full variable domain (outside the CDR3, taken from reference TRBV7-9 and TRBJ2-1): DTGVSQNPRHKITKRGQNVTFRCDPISEHNRLYWYRQTLGQGPEFLTYFQNEAQLEKSRLLSDRFSAERPKGSFSTLEIQRTEQGDSAMYLCASKPLAGVDNEQFFGPGTRLTVL.